This T cell receptor beta chain was recorded in a study of shared clonotypes between healthy human individuals. This was a deep-level run. Some clones are missing from TCRdb's copy, which holds only in-frame ones; the method was immunoSEQ multiplex PCR. This sample has approximately 2.5 million clones, with 80% to 95% found just once. A note on this clone: Its antigen is unidentified.

Germline CDR1 is MDHEN and CDR2 is SYDVKM. J gave up 3 bases and V 6 bases, and 11 bases lay outside the gene matches. The CDR3 consists of 16 residues. The authors divided CD4+ cells into CD45RA+ naive and CD45RA-negative memory subsets. Study conclusions and caveats: Researchers found naive subsets generally carried larger estimated richness than memory subsets.

The rearrangement joins TRBV28 to TRBJ1-2, with 9 bases aligning to TRBD1. Sequenced: naive CD4+ T cells from PBMCs. Subset described: CD45RA+ positively selected. The clonotype comes from a young man in good health. Some clones in this sample may be carry-over from other donors' samples. The CDR3, as DNA: TGTGCCAGCAGCCCTACAGGGGGCTTAGGAGACTATGGCTACACCTTC. It encodes CASSPTGGLGDYGYTF.